This T cell receptor beta chain stems from a study of blood T cell repertoires in COVID-19. Across the whole study: Acute and convalescent COVID-19 specimens originated in the United States, Italy and Spain.

Trimming shortened V by 11 bases and J by 0 bases, and 10 bases separated the two germline ends. The CDR3 has 13 amino acids. Germline V CDR1 and CDR2: SNHLY, FYNNEI. Using immunoSEQ multiplex PCR, the repertoire was profiled, and TCRdb retains in-frame clones only, with some absent. Among roughly 180,000 clones listed, 94% were seen once. This clone was detected a few times. It was during active infection that Seattle patients were enrolled and then longitudinally followed. The sequence derives from a man aged 30 to 45 with COVID-19, enrolled during active disease. The specimen was peripheral blood. The chain combines TRBV2 with TRBJ1-4; D possibly corresponds to TRBD1 (5 bases). The CDR3 loop reads CAGGLATNEKLFF. The CDR3 nucleotides read TGTGCCGGGGGACTTGCAACTAATGAAAAACTGTTTTTT.